This TCR beta chain was found in a study of blood T cell repertoires in COVID-19. Overall study context: Donors in the United States, Italy and Spain gave samples during acute or convalescent COVID-19. PBMCs, B-cell-depleted T cells, or T cells provided the cDNA or gDNA that made up the material.

How the authors handled the data: Estimates of nucleated cell counts were drawn from the amplification of reference gene primers. Using immunoSEQ multiplex PCR, the repertoire was profiled, and TCRdb retains in-frame clones only, with some absent. Clonal size and the V and J genes are those of that table, whereas D and trimming came from the DNA. Of around 180,000 clones in the sample, about 74% were seen once. This CDR3 contains 14 residues. Germline CDR1 reads MDHEN; CDR2 reads SYDVKM. V was cut by 8 bases and J by 7 bases, with 18 bases left in between. The receptor was isolated from a woman older than 75 with acute or convalescent COVID-19. The chain links TRBV28 to TRBJ1-5; D call uncertain. Sequences were obtained from peripheral blood. CDR3 protein: CASLQHASGQPQHF. CDR3 nucleotide sequence: TGTGCCAGCCTTCAACATGCCAGCGGGCAGCCCCAGCATTTT.